A single sample gave rise to the 29 T cell receptor beta chains below, sequenced in a study of identical twins. Using its own MiXCR run on the 5' RACE reads, TCRdb lists one record per CDR3 protein. Here the sample spans a few hundred thousand distinct CDR3 sequences, more than 9% being singletons. This sample also belongs to another study, concerning yellow fever vaccine responses in identical twins.

The specimen was PBMCs. The origin of the receptors is a young woman in good health.

This clonotype was counted many times. The chain uses TRBV20-1 and TRBJ2-5, with 8 bases aligning to TRBD2. Losses at the gene ends were 6 bases for V and 5 bases for J; bases not matched to a gene: 5. The CDR3 runs to 12 residues. The germline V gene has CDR1 DFQATT and CDR2 SNEGSKA (reference sequence). The CDR3 DNA sequence: TGCAGTGCCCACGGGGGGGGCGAGACCCAGTACTTC. It codes for CSAHGGGETQYF.

Many counts were recorded for this clonotype. The chain joins TRBV25-1 to TRBJ2-7; possibly TRBD1 for D (5 bases). Germline loops: CDR1 MGHDK, CDR2 SYGVNS. The CDR3 is 15 residues long. Between the trimmed V and J ends, which lost 5 bases and 4 bases, there was a span of 18 bases. CDR3 in DNA: TGTGCCAGCAGTCGAACCGACAGAGGATTATACGAGCAGTACTTC. Translated: CASSRTDRGLYEQYF.

This clonotype showed up just a few times. The chain joins TRBV20-1 to TRBJ2-3, with 12 bases that match TRBD2. With V trimmed by 3 bases and J by 2 bases, 9 bases remained unmatched. This CDR3 contains 17 residues. The germline V gene encodes CDR1 DFQATT and CDR2 SNEGSKA (reference sequence). CDR3 protein: CSARAWGLAGDTDTQYF. Written as DNA, the CDR3 is TGCAGTGCTAGGGCATGGGGACTAGCGGGCGACACAGATACGCAGTATTTT.

The chain is built from TRBV11-1 and TRBJ2-6; D might be TRBD1 (6 bases). The CDR3 totals 18 residues. Germline V gene sequence: CDR1 SGHAT, CDR2 FQDESV (reference sequence). V shed 6 bases and J shed 0 bases, with 18 bases lying between them. The CDR3 region has the DNA TGTGCCAGCAGTTTCACCAGGGGATCGACCTCTGGGGCCAACGTCCTGACTTTC. It codes for CASSFTRGSTSGANVLTF.

The chain links TRBV29-1 to TRBJ2-7; 7 positions match TRBD1. Looked up from germline, CDR1 is SQVTM and CDR2 is ANQGSEA. The CDR3 covers 14 residues. V lost 2 bases, J lost 3 bases, and 7 bases stayed unmatched. The CDR3, as DNA: TGCAGCGTTGAATTGGCAGGGGGTAACTACGAGCAGTACTTC. This codes for CSVELAGGNYEQYF.

This clonotype turned up a few times. V gene TRBV18 combines with J gene TRBJ2-3; 8 nucleotides agree with TRBD1. Germline CDR1 is KGHSH and CDR2 is LQKENI. The length of the CDR3 is 14 residues. V gave up 3 bases and J gave up 7 bases; unmatched junction bases: 6. CDR3 amino acids: CASSPGTGGNTQYF. CDR3 DNA sequence: TGTGCCAGCTCACCCGGGACAGGAGGGAATACGCAGTATTTT.

This clonotype has more than one count but fewer than ten. The gene calls are TRBV28 and TRBJ2-3, with no clear D. Germline V gene sequence: CDR1 MDHEN, CDR2 SYDVKM. This CDR3 region has 14 residues. V lost 5 bases to trimming and J lost 7 bases, with 16 bases between them. The CDR3 bases are TGTGCCAGCAGTGGACCTCCAGCTCCTCATACGCAGTATTTT. Protein: CASSGPPAPHTQYF.

V usage is TRBV11-2 and J usage is TRBJ2-2, with 12 bases matching TRBD2. Germline CDR1 reads SGHAT; CDR2 reads FQNNGV. The CDR3 is 19 residues long. The V gene end was trimmed by 1 base and the J gene end by 5 bases; junction bases not matched to a gene: 11. CDR3 amino acids: CASSLVPRGLAGRTGELFF. CDR3 in DNA: TGTGCCAGCAGCTTAGTCCCCAGAGGACTAGCGGGAAGAACCGGGGAGCTGTTTTTT.

The count of this clonotype is one. The chain has TRBV7-9 and TRBJ2-1; TRBD2 aligns across 10 bases. The CDR3 length is 16 residues. CDR1 is SEHNR, CDR2 FQNEAQ, per germline (reference sequence). The J segment lost 9 bases and the V segment lost 11 bases, leaving 19 bases of the junction unmatched. As DNA, the CDR3 is TGTGCCGGGGGGAGGGACGCTAGCGGGAGCCCCAGTGAGCAGTTCTTC. Protein sequence: CAGGRDASGSPSEQFF.

This clonotype was counted only a few times. This rearrangement joins TRBV5-1 to TRBJ2-7; D remains ambiguous. Trimming shortened V by 0 bases and J by 1 base, and 14 bases separated the two germline ends. This CDR3 contains 16 residues. From germline, CDR1 is SGHRS and CDR2 YFSETQ. The CDR3 DNA sequence: TGCGCCAGCAGCTTGGCCACCCGGGCGGAATCCTACGAGCAGTACTTC. This gives the protein CASSLATRAESYEQYF.

This clonotype was observed at least ten times. This rearrangement joins TRBV5-1 to TRBJ2-5; 7 positions match TRBD2. CDR1 and CDR2 from the germline V gene are SGHRS and YFSETQ. This CDR3 is 14 amino acids long. V was clipped by 5 bases and J by 4 bases; unmatched bases: 8. CDR3: CASRLKTGGETQYF. CDR3 coding DNA: TGCGCCAGCAGACTGAAAACGGGAGGAGAGACCCAGTACTTC.

The CDR3 DNA reads TGTGCCAGCAGTGCCCAGCCCCTACAGCGGGCGCGTATAGCCCCCAATGAGCAGTTCTTC. It yields the protein CASSAQPLQRARIAPNEQFF. The chain recombines TRBV25-1 with TRBJ2-1, with a possible D match to TRBD2 (6 bases). CDR1 and CDR2 (germline): MGHDK, SYGVNS. The CDR3 spans 20 residues. V was shortened by 4 bases and J by 6 bases, with 31 bases between the two germline ends.

The J gene is TRBJ2-3, the V gene TRBV6-1; D call uncertain. The V end was cut by 6 bases, the J end by 3 bases, with 10 bases between. This CDR3 contains 13 residues. Germline V gene data show CDR1 as MNHNS and CDR2 as SASEGT. This CDR3 reads CASRPDPTDTQYF. CDR3 nucleotides: TGTGCCAGCAGACCCGACCCTACAGATACGCAGTATTTT.

This sequence joins TRBV24-1 and TRBJ2-5, with D perhaps matching TRBD1 (6 bases). V lost 4 bases, J lost 4 bases, and 18 bases lay in between. Germline V lookup: CDR1 KGHDR, CDR2 SFDVKD. The CDR3 length is 16 residues. In nucleotides, the CDR3 is TGTGCCACCAGTGAGCCCTTAGGTACAGGGAGAGAGACCCAGTACTTC. As protein: CATSEPLGTGRETQYF.

This clonotype was picked up many times. The rearrangement uses TRBV12-3 or TRBV12-4 and TRBJ2-3; weak D call: TRBD1 (7 bases). CDR3 length equals 16 residues. Trimming shortened V by 7 bases and J by 2 bases, and 19 bases separated the two germline ends. The CDR3 spells CASTPGGPSLTDTQYF. The CDR3, as DNA: TGTGCCAGCACCCCAGGGGGGCCCTCCCTCACAGATACGCAGTATTTT.

This clonotype was counted between two and nine times. The chain joins TRBV10-3 to TRBJ2-3, with 7 bases identical to TRBD1. CDR1 and CDR2 (germline): ENHRY, SYGVKD. V gave up 5 bases and J gave up 0 bases; unmatched junction bases: 5. The CDR3 loop spans 15 amino acids. CDR3 nucleotide sequence: TGTGCCATCAGTCAAACAGGGGATAGCACAGATACGCAGTATTTT. It specifies CAISQTGDSTDTQYF.

The rearrangement joins TRBV2 to TRBJ2-1, with TRBD2 as a possible D gene (6 bases). CDR1 and CDR2 (germline): SNHLY, FYNNEI. The V end was cut by 4 bases, the J end by 0 bases, with 13 bases between. The CDR3 is 16 amino acids. For the CDR3, the DNA is TGTGCCAGCAGTGTGGGACTTCTTGGCTCCTACAATGAGCAGTTCTTC. Amino acids: CASSVGLLGSYNEQFF.

This clonotype was seen more than once but under ten times. The rearrangement joins TRBV20-1 to TRBJ2-7; D possibly matches TRBD1 or TRBD2 (7 bases each). The V gene lost 7 bases and the J gene lost 3 bases, with 19 bases spanning the gap. The CDR3 is made up of 14 amino acids. In germline, CDR1 is DFQATT, CDR2 SNEGSKA (reference sequence). The CDR3 DNA follows: TGCAGTGGAGCTAGACAGGGACTATACTACGAGCAGTACTTC. It codes for CSGARQGLYYEQYF.

Ten or more counts support this clonotype. The genes are TRBV5-6 and TRBJ2-7; D unresolved. V was shortened by 1 base and J by 3 bases, with 8 bases between the two germline ends. In germline, CDR1 is SGHDT, CDR2 YYEEEE. The CDR3 is 13 amino acids. In DNA form, the CDR3 reads TGTGCCAGCAGCTTGAAAAGGCTCTACGAGCAGTACTTC. Translating gives CASSLKRLYEQYF.

The rearrangement links TRBV7-2 to TRBJ2-5, with 11 bases aligning to TRBD2. J gave up 3 bases and V 5 bases, and 5 bases lay outside the gene matches. CDR1 SGHTA and CDR2 FQGNSA come from the germline V gene. This CDR3 region has 15 residues. Here the CDR3 reads CASSPNSGGEETQYF. The CDR3 DNA reads as TGTGCCAGCAGCCCCAATAGCGGGGGGGAAGAGACCCAGTACTTC.

This clonotype was picked up many times. The gene calls are TRBV27 and TRBJ2-1, with a weak D call TRBD2 (5 bases). The CDR3 sequence is 14 residues long. Germline loops: CDR1 MNHEY, CDR2 SMNVEV (reference sequence). The V and J ends lost 4 bases and 8 bases respectively, with 15 bases between them. DNA of the CDR3: TGTGCCAGCAGTTGGTCCGGGAACTTCGATGAGCAGTTCTTC. Translating gives CASSWSGNFDEQFF.

The chain uses TRBV9 and TRBJ2-7, with no clear D. Per the germline V gene, CDR1 is SGDLS and CDR2 is YYNGEE. CDR3 length: 14 residues. V lost 0 bases and J 3 bases, leaving 10 bases between the germline ends. For the CDR3, the DNA is TGTGCCAGCAGCGTAGACCCTAGTTTCTACGAGCAGTACTTC. It specifies CASSVDPSFYEQYF.

The chain links TRBV7-2 to TRBJ2-7, with 8 positions matching TRBD2. CDR3 length: 14 residues. J was trimmed by 4 bases and V by 3 bases; bases with no gene match: 5. Germline CDR1 and CDR2: SGHTA and FQGNSA. CDR3 loop: CASSFVRGEYEQYF. The CDR3 DNA is TGTGCCAGCAGCTTCGTGCGGGGGGAATACGAGCAGTACTTC.

This clonotype was seen a few times. The chain is built from TRBV20-1 and TRBJ2-7; no firm D call. Germline CDR1 reads DFQATT; CDR2 reads SNEGSKA (reference sequence). V lost 4 bases, J lost 1 base, and 14 bases lay in between. This CDR3 is built from 14 residues. The CDR3 DNA reads TGCAGTGCTATGTCTCTGGCGCCTTCCTACGAGCAGTACTTC. Its protein is CSAMSLAPSYEQYF.

The V and J genes are TRBV10-2 and TRBJ2-1, with a weak D call TRBD2 (6 bases). The CDR3 covers 16 residues. CDR1 WSHSY and CDR2 SAAADI come from the germline V gene. The ends were cut back, 6 bases at V and 0 bases at J, with 15 bases in the middle. CDR3 coding DNA: TGCGCCAGCAGGAACGGGAGATCGTTCTCCTACAATGAGCAGTTCTTC. Amino acid sequence: CASRNGRSFSYNEQFF.

This sequence joins TRBV7-2 and TRBJ2-7, with 7 bases matching TRBD1. The germline CDR1 and CDR2 sequences are SGHTA and FQGNSA. V dropped 4 bases and J dropped 2; count of bases not matched to a gene: 5. The CDR3 extends over 14 amino acids. DNA for the CDR3: TGTGCCAGCAGCTCAGGGACAGCGACCTACGAGCAGTACTTC. Translated, it gives CASSSGTATYEQYF.

This clonotype was observed a handful of times. The DNA for the CDR3 is TGTGCCAGCAGCCAAGATCATGGGGGGGCTGGCGGCTATGGCTACACCTTC. Protein product: CASSQDHGGAGGYGYTF. V and J are TRBV4-2 and TRBJ1-2, with a tentative D call TRBD1 (6 bases). The length of the CDR3 is 17 residues. The germline V gene encodes CDR1 LGHNA and CDR2 YNFKEQ. The V end lost 0 bases, the J end lost 4 bases, and 18 bases lay between the germline ends.

This clonotype has only a few counts. This chain uses TRBV5-1 with TRBJ2-1; perhaps TRBD2 as D (5 bases). This CDR3 is 14 amino acids long. The germline CDR1 and CDR2 sequences are SGHRS and YFSETQ. Trimming cost V 5 bases and J 5 bases, with 14 bases left between them. This CDR3 reads CASSYGMGNNEQFF. The CDR3, as DNA: TGCGCCAGCAGTTACGGGATGGGAAACAATGAGCAGTTCTTC.

The rearrangement uses TRBV12-3 or TRBV12-4 and TRBJ2-7; 10 nucleotides match TRBD2. Trimming removed 3 bases from V and 5 bases from J; junction bases left unmatched: 7. The CDR3 consists of 15 residues. CDR3 amino acids: CASSFLAGVVNEQYF. The CDR3 nucleotides read TGTGCCAGCAGTTTCCTAGCGGGAGTTGTTAACGAGCAGTACTTC.